The source of this TCR beta chain is a study of cytomegalovirus exposure and HLA in healthy donors. Study overall: The roughly 100 million unique TCR beta sequences, from roughly 170 million T cells, were found by an earlier analysis. Around four fifths of 398 genotyped donors fell in the Caucasian-associated ancestry cluster.

General study points: Association with HLA alleles at 0.05 false discovery rate was found for about 17,000 TCR beta sequences in a later analysis. Researchers left out some V segments, among them TRBV6-2 and TRBV6-3, as indistinguishable.

The PCR contained 60 Vbeta and 13 Jbeta primers. Sequencing was performed with immunoSEQ multiplex PCR; in TCRdb, only in-frame clones are kept and a portion is missing. The sample records hundreds of thousands of clones, 78% being singletons. The CDR3 is 12 residues long. With 2 bases removed from V and 8 bases from J, the gap between germline ends came to 10 bases. Germline assignment: CDR1 SGHAT and CDR2 FQNNGV. Worth noting for this clone: Its specificity is unknown.

V usage is TRBV11-2 and J usage is TRBJ2-7; maybe TRBD1 (6 bases). The source material was PBMCs. This sequence was found in a boy aged 5-17 years in good health and CMV-seronegative. The CDR3: CASSLQGNKQYF. In DNA form, the CDR3 reads TGTGCCAGCAGCTTACAGGGGAATAAGCAGTACTTC.